This T cell receptor (beta chain) derives from a study of glioma-infiltrating T cells after dendritic cell vaccination listed by TCRdb under 2016. Background on the whole study: The cohort comprised around 15 glioblastoma patients from Phase I and II dendritic cell vaccination trials, 9 newly diagnosed and 6 with recurrent disease. Between the early 2000s and the early 2010s, the patients were given dendritic cell vaccination pulsed with autologous tumor lysate. The vaccine was prepared from monocyte-derived dendritic cells that were cultured for roughly seven days with IL-4 and GM-CSF and then pulsed overnight with autologous tumor lysate. Three intradermal dendritic cell vaccine injections were administered to patients at biweekly intervals in the arm below the axilla. In glioblastoma patients vaccinated with dendritic cells, deep sequencing of TCR beta CDR3 regions served to measure the amount of tumor-infiltrating lymphocytes and to compare repertoires between tumor and blood. Survival after dendritic cell vaccination was correlated with TCR sequencing metrics such as TIL content and the overlap between tumor and blood repertoires. Study-wide findings and limitations: The three-group TCR overlap response model was described as speculative and requiring prospective validation. The cohort was small and heterogeneous, and full blood and tumor sets were available for few patients, with initial-recurrent tumor pairs available for even fewer patients. Higher estimated pretreatment TIL content predicted longer time to progression and overall survival after dendritic cell vaccination. No direct relationship between TCR clonality and survival was found, suggesting a diverse polyclonal response may matter.

TCRB CDR3 regions were amplified from roughly 1.8 ug genomic DNA, or all available DNA if less, using the immunoSEQ assay. For multiplex PCR, 60 forward primers for TCR V beta segments and 13 reverse primers for J beta segments were used. To estimate the number of reads per starting template, synthetic control templates were added to each sample at limiting dilution. Reads of 87 bp were generated by sequencing on the Illumina HiSeq System. The study's own analysis went as follows. To remove PCR and sequencing errors, closely related sequences were merged with a nearest neighbor algorithm. TCR overlap was defined as the percentage of unique tumor TCR beta sequences that were also present in the same patient's peripheral blood. The immuneACCESS repertoire file appears here via TCRdb, limited to in-frame rearrangements. These files lack a portion of the clones; in checked studies, under half of the deficit traces to unresolved V genes, and the cause of the others is not known. The DNA gave D and trimming, while V, J and clone size come from that table. This sample gives fewer than 30,000 clones in total; under 90% of them show up just once. Roughly 2.9% of the sample is in the top ten clones.

The time point label on this specimen signifies: after dendritic cell vaccination, including at tumor progression/relapse. Selection of patients required sufficient residual fresh-frozen tumor tissue and over two years of available survival data. Molecular status otherwise varied across the glioblastoma patients, but none of them carried an isocitrate dehydrogenase mutation. PBMC collection took place before vaccination, two weeks after the third vaccination, and at tumor progression if progression occurred. Genomic DNA was extracted with the Qiagen DNeasy Blood extraction Kit. The CDR3 sequence holds 15 residues, the cysteine and phenylalanine included. Only the CDR3 DNA stays, 45 bases, in frame from base 1. Based on the germline V gene, the CDR1 and CDR2 sequences are SGHAT and FQNNGV. The junction shows trimming of 5 bases on V and 9 bases on J, and the gene matches do not reach 16 bases of it.

Details on this clone: Its antigen is currently not known. No base qualities exist here, and no much larger clone lies one base off it.

Sequencing was performed on blood, taken after dendritic cell vaccination. In this chain, TRBV11-2 is recombined with TRBJ2-7, and 7 junction bases match TRBD1. This TCR derives from a human donor with glioblastoma. The CDR3 region reads CASSTPGQTLRGQYF. The nucleotide sequence reads as follows: TGTGCCAGCAGCACTCCGGGACAGACTCTACGAGGGCAGTACTTC.